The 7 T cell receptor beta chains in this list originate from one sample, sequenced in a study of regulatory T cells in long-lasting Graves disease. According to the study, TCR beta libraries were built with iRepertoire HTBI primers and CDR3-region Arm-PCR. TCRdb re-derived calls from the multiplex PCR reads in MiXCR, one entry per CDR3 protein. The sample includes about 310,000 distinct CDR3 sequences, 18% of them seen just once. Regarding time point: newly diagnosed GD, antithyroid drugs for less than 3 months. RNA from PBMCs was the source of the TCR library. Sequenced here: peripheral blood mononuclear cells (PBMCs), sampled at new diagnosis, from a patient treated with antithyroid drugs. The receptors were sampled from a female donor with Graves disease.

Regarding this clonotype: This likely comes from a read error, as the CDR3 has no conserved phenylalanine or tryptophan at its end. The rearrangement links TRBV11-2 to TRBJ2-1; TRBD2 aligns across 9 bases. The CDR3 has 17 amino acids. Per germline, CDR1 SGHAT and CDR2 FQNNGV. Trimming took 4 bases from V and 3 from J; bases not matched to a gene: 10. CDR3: CASSSSTLAGLYNEQFL. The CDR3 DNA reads TGTGCCAGCAGCTCATCGACACTAGCGGGCCTCTACAATGAGCAGTTCCTC.

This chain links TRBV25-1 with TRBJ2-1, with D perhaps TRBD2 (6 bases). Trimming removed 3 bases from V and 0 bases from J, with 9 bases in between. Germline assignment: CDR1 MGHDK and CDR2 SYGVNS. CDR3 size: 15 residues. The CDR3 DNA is TGTGCCAGCAGTGACCTAGCGAACTCCTACAATGAGCAGTTCTTC. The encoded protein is CASSDLANSYNEQFF.

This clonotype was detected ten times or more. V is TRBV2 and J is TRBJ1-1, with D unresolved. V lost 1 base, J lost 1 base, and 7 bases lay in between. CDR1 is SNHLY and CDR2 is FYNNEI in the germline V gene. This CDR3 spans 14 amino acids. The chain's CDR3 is CASSEGRGNTEAFF. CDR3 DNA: TGTGCCAGCAGTGAAGGACGGGGGAACACTGAAGCTTTCTTT.

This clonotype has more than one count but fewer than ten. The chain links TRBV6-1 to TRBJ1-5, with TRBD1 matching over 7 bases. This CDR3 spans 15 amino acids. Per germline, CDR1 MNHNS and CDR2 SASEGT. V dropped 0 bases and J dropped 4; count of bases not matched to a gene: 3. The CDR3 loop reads CASSEAPQGNQPQHF. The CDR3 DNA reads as TGTGCCAGCAGTGAAGCGCCACAGGGGAATCAGCCCCAGCATTTT.

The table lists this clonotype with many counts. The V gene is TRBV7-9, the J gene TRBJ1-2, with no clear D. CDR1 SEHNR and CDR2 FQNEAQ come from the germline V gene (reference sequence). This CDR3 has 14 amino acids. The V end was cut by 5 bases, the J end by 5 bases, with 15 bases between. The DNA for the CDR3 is TGTGCCAGCAGCCTCTCCGAGACGGAGTATGGCTACACCTTC. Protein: CASSLSETEYGYTF.

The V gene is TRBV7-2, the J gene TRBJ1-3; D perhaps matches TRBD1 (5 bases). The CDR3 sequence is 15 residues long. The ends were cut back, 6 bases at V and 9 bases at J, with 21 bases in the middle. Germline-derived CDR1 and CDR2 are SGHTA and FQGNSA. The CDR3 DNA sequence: TGTGCCAGCAGGTCTACGGGACCTGACCATGGCACCATATATTTT. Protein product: CASRSTGPDHGTIYF.

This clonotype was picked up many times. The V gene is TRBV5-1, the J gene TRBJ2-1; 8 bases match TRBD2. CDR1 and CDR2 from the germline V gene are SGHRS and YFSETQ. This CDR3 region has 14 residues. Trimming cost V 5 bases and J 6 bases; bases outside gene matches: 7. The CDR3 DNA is TGCGCCAGCAGATCGGGACTAGGGCTCAATGAGCAGTTCTTC. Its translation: CASRSGLGLNEQFF.